The next 22 T cell receptor beta chains were all read from a single sample in a study of blood T cell repertoires in COVID-19. Method: immunoSEQ multiplex PCR; TCRdb's copy keeps in-frame clones and lacks some. The repertoire holds a few hundred thousand clones, with less than 90% as singletons. The sample consisted of peripheral blood. The receptors were sampled from a man aged 55 to 69 with acute or convalescent COVID-19.

The V and J genes are TRBV28 and TRBJ2-1, with a possible D match to TRBD2 (5 bases). The CDR3 is 14 residues long. Germline V gives CDR1 MDHEN, CDR2 SYDVKM. The V end lost 3 bases, the J end lost 9 bases, and 15 bases lay between the germline ends. CDR3 in amino acids: CASSLTRSGSEQFF. The CDR3 region has the DNA TGTGCCAGCAGTTTGACACGGTCGGGGAGTGAGCAGTTCTTC.

This clone was seen once. The gene calls are TRBV11-3 and TRBJ2-3, with TRBD1 identical over 7 bases. This CDR3 comprises 15 residues. With 5 bases clipped from V and 4 bases from J, the junction kept 9 bases outside the gene matches. CDR1 is SGHNT, CDR2 YENEEA, per germline. This CDR3 reads CASSPPGQGADTQYF. As DNA, the CDR3 is TGTGCCAGCAGCCCCCCGGGGCAGGGGGCAGATACGCAGTATTTT.

This clone has only a few counts. The gene calls are TRBV6-6 and TRBJ2-7; 8 nucleotides match TRBD1. V gave up 6 bases and J gave up 12 bases; unmatched junction bases: 4. Germline V lookup: CDR1 MNHNY, CDR2 SVGAGI (reference sequence). CDR3 length: 10 amino acids. The CDR3 loop is CASSRTGLYF. As DNA, the CDR3 is TGTGCCAGCAGCCGGACAGGGCTGTACTTC.

This clone was counted a few times. The chain couples TRBV6-5 to TRBJ1-5, with no clear D. CDR3 length: 14 residues. Per the germline V gene, CDR1 is MNHEY and CDR2 is SVGAGI. The V end was cut by 7 bases, the J end by 0 bases, with 10 bases between. This CDR3 reads CASIPVYSNQPQHF. Written as DNA, the CDR3 is TGTGCCAGCATCCCGGTCTATAGCAATCAGCCCCAGCATTTT.

The chain has TRBV7-9 and TRBJ2-7, with D maybe TRBD1 (6 bases). Per the germline V gene, CDR1 is SEHNR and CDR2 is FQNEAQ (reference sequence). The CDR3 extends over 15 amino acids. The V and J ends lost 2 bases and 7 bases respectively, with 18 bases between them. The CDR3 is CASSLSRGTWGEQYF. In DNA, the CDR3 is TGTGCCAGCAGCTTAAGTAGGGGGACCTGGGGAGAGCAGTACTTC.

V and J are TRBV10-3 and TRBJ1-5, with a weak D call TRBD1 (6 bases). V was pared by 3 bases and J by 7 bases, with 13 bases between. The CDR3 is 14 amino acids. The germline V gene encodes CDR1 ENHRY and CDR2 SYGVKD. Written as DNA, the CDR3 is TGTGCCATCAGTGAAGGGGGACCCGGACAGCCCCAGCATTTT. As protein: CAISEGGPGQPQHF.

V is TRBV5-6 and J is TRBJ1-6; TRBD1 matches 7 bases. From germline, CDR1 is SGHDT and CDR2 YYEEEE. The CDR3 runs to 15 residues. V lost 0 bases and J lost 7; bases outside the gene matches: 4. The CDR3 DNA reads TGTGCCAGCAGCTTGGTAGCGACAGGGAATTCACCCCTCCACTTT. This codes for CASSLVATGNSPLHF. The full variable domain, completed using reference TRBV5-6 and TRBJ1-6, is DAGVTQSPTHLIKTRGQQVTLRCSPKSGHDTVSWYQQALGQGPQFIFQYYEEEERQRGNFPDRFSGHQFPNYSSELNVNALLLGDSALYLCASSLVATGNSPLHFGNGTRLTVT.

This chain joins TRBV6-6 and TRBJ2-7; 8 positions match TRBD1. The J segment lost 2 bases and the V segment lost 6 bases, leaving 12 bases of the junction unmatched. Per germline, CDR1 MNHNY and CDR2 SVGAGI (reference sequence). The CDR3 sequence is 16 residues long. CDR3 residues: CASRPSFGQGTYEQYF. CDR3 DNA sequence: TGTGCCAGCAGGCCTTCCTTCGGACAGGGCACCTACGAGCAGTACTTC.

The genes are TRBV5-6 and TRBJ1-2, with TRBD1 as a possible D gene (5 bases). The germline CDR1 and CDR2 sequences are SGHDT and YYEEEE. Trimming left V 0 bases short and J 2 bases short, with 14 bases between. This CDR3 spans 16 amino acids. CDR3 residues: CASSLAVGAANYGYTF. The CDR3 DNA reads as TGTGCCAGCAGCTTGGCCGTAGGGGCGGCAAACTATGGCTACACCTTC. The full variable domain, with the rest looked up from reference TRBV5-6 and TRBJ1-2, is DAGVTQSPTHLIKTRGQQVTLRCSPKSGHDTVSWYQQALGQGPQFIFQYYEEEERQRGNFPDRFSGHQFPNYSSELNVNALLLGDSALYLCASSLAVGAANYGYTFGSGTRLTVV.

V usage is TRBV7-2 and J usage is TRBJ2-7; 9 bases align to TRBD2. Trimming cost V 0 bases and J 0 bases; bases outside gene matches: 12. The CDR3 is 19 residues long. The germline V gene encodes CDR1 SGHTA and CDR2 FQGNSA. DNA of the CDR3: TGTGCCAGCAGCTTAGCTCCCCTAGCGGGGAGGGGGGTCTCCTACGAGCAGTACTTC. Protein: CASSLAPLAGRGVSYEQYF.

The gene calls are TRBV4-3 and TRBJ2-1, with D perhaps matching TRBD2 (5 bases). Germline V gene sequence: CDR1 LGHNA, CDR2 YSLEER. The CDR3 extends over 16 amino acids. The germline V and J ends were trimmed by 4 bases and 7 bases, with 20 bases remaining between them. The CDR3 is CASSPGWASSRNEQFF. CDR3 bases: TGCGCCAGCAGCCCTGGATGGGCTAGCAGTAGGAATGAGCAGTTCTTC.

The chain is built from TRBV24-1 and TRBJ1-1; no clear D gene. The CDR3 extends over 13 amino acids. Trimming removed 1 base at V and 3 bases at J, with 5 bases between. Germline V gives CDR1 KGHDR, CDR2 SFDVKD. For the CDR3, the DNA is TGTGCCACCAGTGATTTAGCCTACACTGAAGCTTTCTTT. It codes for CATSDLAYTEAFF.

The V call is TRBV6-6, the J call TRBJ1-2; D not resolved. This CDR3 region has 13 residues. V was shortened by 3 bases and J by 6 bases, with 11 bases between the two germline ends. The germline V gene has CDR1 MNHNY and CDR2 SVGAGI (reference sequence). The CDR3 spells CASSYRTGDGYTF. Here the CDR3 DNA reads TGTGCCAGCAGTTATCGGACTGGGGATGGCTACACCTTC.

This chain uses TRBV30 with TRBJ1-4, with a weak D call TRBD1 (5 bases). The CDR3 extends over 15 amino acids. Trimming left V 3 bases short and J 2 bases short, with 13 bases between. From germline, CDR1 is GTSNPN and CDR2 SVGIG (reference sequence). In DNA form, the CDR3 reads TGTGCCTGGAGCCCCGGGGGGACGACTAATGAAAAACTGTTTTTT. It translates to CAWSPGGTTNEKLFF.

The chain couples TRBV5-6 to TRBJ2-5; TRBD1 aligns across 9 bases. With 4 bases clipped from V and 0 bases from J, the junction kept 7 bases outside the gene matches. In germline, CDR1 is SGHDT, CDR2 YYEEEE. The CDR3 spans 16 residues. CDR3 amino acids: CASSDGTGLYQETQYF. As DNA, the CDR3 is TGTGCCAGCAGCGACGGGACAGGGTTGTACCAAGAGACCCAGTACTTC.

The chain joins TRBV7-3 to TRBJ2-2; TRBD2 agrees at 11 bases. Germline V CDR1 and CDR2: SGHTA, FQGTGA. Unmatched junction bases numbered 5, after V lost 5 bases and J lost 3 bases. The CDR3 runs to 16 residues. CDR3 DNA sequence: TGTGCCAGCAGCCCCCTAGCGGGAGGAGACACCGGGGAGCTGTTTTTT. This sequence encodes CASSPLAGGDTGELFF.

The chain has TRBV18 and TRBJ1-3; 8 bases line up with TRBD1. Germline CDR1 KGHSH, CDR2 LQKENI. The V segment lost 2 bases and the J segment 0 bases; nucleotides outside the gene matches: 3. This CDR3 has 16 residues. CDR3 amino acids: CASSPIQGASGNTIYF. The CDR3 DNA follows: TGTGCCAGCTCACCAATTCAGGGGGCCTCTGGAAACACCATATATTTT.

The rearrangement uses TRBV7-2 and TRBJ1-2, with a tentative D call TRBD1 (5 bases). There are 16 residues in the CDR3. Germline CDR1 reads SGHTA; CDR2 reads FQGNSA. V was clipped by 5 bases and J by 2 bases, with 18 bases between them. The CDR3 DNA follows: TGTGCCAGCAGCCGCCAGGCCGCCCAGGGCAACTATGGCTACACCTTC. It codes for CASSRQAAQGNYGYTF.

V usage is TRBV14 and J usage is TRBJ1-2, with D maybe TRBD1 (5 bases). Trimming pared 1 base from V and 5 bases from J, leaving 11 bases between. The length of the CDR3 is 14 residues. The germline V gene encodes CDR1 SGHDN and CDR2 FVKESK. The CDR3 loop reads CASSQVRGGYGYTF. As DNA, the CDR3 is TGTGCCAGCAGCCAAGTTCGGGGGGGTTATGGCTACACCTTC.

V gene TRBV24-1 combines with J gene TRBJ2-7; TRBD1 matches 10 bases. From germline, CDR1 is KGHDR and CDR2 SFDVKD. The CDR3 spans 15 residues. V lost 6 bases and J lost 6; bases outside the gene matches: 10. Written as DNA, the CDR3 is TGTGCCACCAGTTCTGCGGGACAGGGGATGGGCGAGCAGTACTTC. Translating it yields CATSSAGQGMGEQYF.

For the CDR3, the DNA is TGTGCCAGCAGCAAAGGGACAGAGGGAAACACCATATATTTT. It encodes CASSKGTEGNTIYF. The chain combines TRBV2 with TRBJ1-3, with 7 nucleotides matching TRBD1. The length of the CDR3 is 14 residues. With 6 bases clipped from V and 4 bases from J, the junction kept 6 bases outside the gene matches. The germline gives CDR1 SNHLY, CDR2 FYNNEI.

The chain has TRBV5-4 and TRBJ2-1; TRBD2 aligns across 10 bases. From germline, CDR1 is SGHNT and CDR2 YYREEE (reference sequence). The CDR3 sequence is 16 residues long. V was clipped by 2 bases and J by 7 bases; unmatched bases: 9. The DNA of the CDR3 is TGTGCCAGCAGCTTCGGGCTAGCGGGAGAAAGGAATGAGCAGTTCTTC. Residues: CASSFGLAGERNEQFF.